Below, 5 T cell receptor beta chains from the same sample are listed, as sequenced in a study of T cell responses to AZD1222 COVID-19 vaccine. Sequencing used immunoSEQ multiplex PCR; TCRdb keeps in-frame clones, though not all of them. The data show about 110,000 clones, 80% to 95% seen once. Here the sequenced sample was peripheral blood, taken 28 days after the second AZD1222 dose. Receptors were obtained from an adult who received the AZD1222 COVID-19 vaccine.

The V gene is TRBV24-1, the J gene TRBJ2-2, with D tentatively TRBD2 (6 bases). Trimming took off 8 bases at V and 5 bases at J, with 8 bases between the two ends. The CDR3 length is 12 residues. Germline CDR1 is KGHDR and CDR2 is SFDVKD. CDR3 DNA: TGTGCCACCAACAGCGGGACCGGGGAGCTGTTTTTT. This codes for CATNSGTGELFF.

This clone showed up just once. The rearrangement links TRBV7-9 to TRBJ1-5, with a possible D match to TRBD1 (5 bases). Trimming cost V 2 bases and J 7 bases, with 12 bases left between them. The CDR3 length is 14 residues. Germline lookup yields CDR1 SEHNR and CDR2 FQNEAQ (reference sequence). The CDR3 spells CASSLSQGGQPQHF. In nucleotides, the CDR3 is TGTGCCAGCAGCTTAAGTCAGGGCGGCCAGCCCCAGCATTTT. Complete variable domain (other parts from reference TRBV7-9 and TRBJ1-5): DTGVSQNPRHKITKRGQNVTFRCDPISEHNRLYWYRQTLGQGPEFLTYFQNEAQLEKSRLLSDRFSAERPKGSFSTLEIQRTEQGDSAMYLCASSLSQGGQPQHFGDGTRLSIL.

This chain joins TRBV14 and TRBJ2-5, with TRBD1 as a possible D gene (6 bases). The CDR3 has 13 residues. With 3 bases removed from V and 5 bases from J, the gap between germline ends came to 10 bases. Germline V gene sequence: CDR1 SGHDN, CDR2 FVKESK. CDR3 sequence (DNA): TGTGCCAGCAGCCACCAGGGGTGGGAGACCCAGTACTTC. Its protein is CASSHQGWETQYF.

This sequence joins TRBV18 and TRBJ2-5, with D uncertain. The germline V gene has CDR1 KGHSH and CDR2 LQKENI. The CDR3 spans 14 residues. The V gene lost 0 bases and the J gene lost 2 bases, with 7 bases spanning the gap. The CDR3 DNA reads TGTGCCAGCTCACCACCGCAGGAACAAGAGACCCAGTACTTC. It translates to CASSPPQEQETQYF.

The chain uses TRBV7-9 and TRBJ2-7; no clear D gene. Germline V gene lookup returns CDR1 SEHNR and CDR2 FQNEAQ (reference sequence). Trimming took off 1 base at V and 6 bases at J, with 7 bases between the two ends. This CDR3 comprises 12 residues. The CDR3 DNA is TGTGCCAGCAGCTTAGGACATTCCGAGCAGTACTTC. Protein sequence: CASSLGHSEQYF.